This T cell receptor (beta chain) was documented in a study of identical twins. Worth noting for this clonotype: Its specificity is unknown.

Overall study results and limits: Beta out-of-frame sequences showed weaker excess sharing between twins. Carriage of fewer insertions was seen in abundant cord blood beta clonotypes, whereas memory repertoires showed none. Twins shared out-of-frame alpha sequences with excess low generation probability.

V was pared by 0 bases and J by 3 bases, with 9 bases between. This CDR3 comprises 15 residues. CDR1 is SGHRS, CDR2 YFSETQ, per germline. Template switching created a universal primer site, and the cDNA included unique molecular identifiers. Using its own MiXCR run on the 5' RACE reads, TCRdb lists one record per CDR3 protein. The sample has around 450,000 distinct CDR3 sequences, more than 13% seen once. The same specimen was also included in a second study, on yellow fever vaccine responses in identical twins.

The origin of this receptor is a woman younger than 35 in good health. Sample: CD4+ T cells sorted from blood. The chain has TRBV5-1 and TRBJ2-2; D call uncertain. CDR3 nucleotide sequence: TGCGCCAGCAGCTTGGAGGGCCGGGACACCGGGGAGCTGTTTTTT. Translated, it gives CASSLEGRDTGELFF.